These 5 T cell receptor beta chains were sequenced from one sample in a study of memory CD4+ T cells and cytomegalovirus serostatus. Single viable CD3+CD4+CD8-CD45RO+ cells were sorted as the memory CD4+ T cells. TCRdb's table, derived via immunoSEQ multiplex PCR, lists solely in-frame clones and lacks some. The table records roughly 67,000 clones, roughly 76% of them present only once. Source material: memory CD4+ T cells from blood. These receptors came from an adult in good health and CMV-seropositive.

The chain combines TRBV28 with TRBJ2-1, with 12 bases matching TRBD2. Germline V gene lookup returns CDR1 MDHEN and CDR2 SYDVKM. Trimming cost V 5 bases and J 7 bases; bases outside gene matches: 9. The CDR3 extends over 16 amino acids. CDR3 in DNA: TGTGCCAGCAGTCCGCCACTAGCGGGAGGTGGAAATGAGCAGTTCTTC. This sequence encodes CASSPPLAGGGNEQFF.

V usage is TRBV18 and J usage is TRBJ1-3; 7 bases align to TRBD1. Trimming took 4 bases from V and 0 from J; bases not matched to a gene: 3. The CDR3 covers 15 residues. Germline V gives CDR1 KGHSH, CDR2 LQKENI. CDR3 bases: TGTGCCAGCTCACAAGGACAGGCCTCTGGAAACACCATATATTTT. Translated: CASSQGQASGNTIYF.

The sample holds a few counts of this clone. CDR3 nucleotides: TGTGCCAGCAGCCAATCCCCGATGACTAACTATGGCTACACCTTC. This codes for CASSQSPMTNYGYTF. J is TRBJ1-2 and V is TRBV16; the D is unclear. The CDR3 length is 15 residues. V shed 0 bases and J shed 0 bases, with 8 bases lying between them. CDR1 is KGHSY and CDR2 is FQNENV in the germline V gene.

The CDR3 reads CASSPRGQYNEQFF. CDR3 bases: TGTGCCAGCAGTCCGAGGGGGCAATACAATGAGCAGTTCTTC. The rearrangement uses TRBV27 and TRBJ2-1, with TRBD1 matching 7 bases. Germline loops: CDR1 MNHEY, CDR2 SMNVEV (reference sequence). V dropped 5 bases and J dropped 4; count of bases not matched to a gene: 5. The CDR3 consists of 14 residues.

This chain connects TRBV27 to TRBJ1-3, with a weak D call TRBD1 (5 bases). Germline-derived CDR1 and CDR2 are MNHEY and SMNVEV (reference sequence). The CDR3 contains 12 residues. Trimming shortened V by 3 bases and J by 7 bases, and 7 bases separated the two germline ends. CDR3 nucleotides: TGTGCCAGCAGTTTGCCAGGGAACACCATATATTTT. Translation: CASSLPGNTIYF.